The next 27 T cell receptor beta chains were all read from a single sample in a study of persistence of HIV-infected CD4 T cells. What these receptors recognize is not known. The stimulus was an HIV-1 Gag 15-mer peptide pool, 0.85 to 1 ug/peptide/mL. CD40L-negative CD69-negative CD45RO-high memory CD4+ T cells were sorted as populations depleted of antigen-responding cells. The immunoSEQ assay was version 4, run in survey mode. The method was immunoSEQ multiplex PCR; TCRdb's version includes in-frame clones alone and lacks a portion of them. The data show about 36,000 clones, roughly four fifths seen once. The sequencing used cultured CD4+ T cells from PBMCs, collected from a patient who received antiretroviral therapy. The receptors were gathered from an adult with HIV. The donor label of this sample is uncertain.

This chain connects TRBV19 to TRBJ2-3; tentatively, D is TRBD1 (6 bases). Germline V CDR1 and CDR2: LNHDA, SQIVND (reference sequence). The CDR3 is made up of 14 amino acids. Trimming took 6 bases from V and 0 from J, leaving 10 bases between them. The CDR3 DNA is TGTGCCAGTAGGAAGGGGGTGAGCACAGATACGCAGTATTTT. Its protein is CASRKGVSTDTQYF.

This chain links TRBV2 with TRBJ1-4; perhaps TRBD1 as D (5 bases). V lost 7 bases and J lost 4, with 7 bases in between. This CDR3 contains 12 residues. Germline values: CDR1 SNHLY, CDR2 FYNNEI. The CDR3 bases are TGTGCCAGCAAGGGGCATAATGAAAAACTGTTTTTT. This sequence encodes CASKGHNEKLFF.

This clone has a handful of counts. The J gene is TRBJ1-1, the V gene TRBV15, with D unresolved. V was cut by 0 bases and J by 2 bases, with 13 bases left in between. Germline V gene lookup returns CDR1 LNHNV and CDR2 YYDKDF (reference sequence). This CDR3 is 16 amino acids long. The CDR3 protein is CATSRDLAVFNTEAFF. The CDR3 DNA is TGTGCCACCAGCAGAGATTTGGCGGTGTTCAACACTGAAGCTTTCTTT. Full variable domain (rest looked up from reference TRBV15 and TRBJ1-1): DAMVIQNPRYQVTQFGKPVTLSCSQTLNHNVMYWYQQKSSQAPKLLFHYYDKDFNNEADTPDNFQSRRPNTSFCFLDIRSPGLGDTAMYLCATSRDLAVFNTEAFFGQGTRLTVV.

This sequence joins TRBV4-1 and TRBJ2-4; 10 positions match TRBD2. Germline CDR1 reads MGHRA; CDR2 reads YSYEKL. V dropped 0 bases and J dropped 9; count of bases not matched to a gene: 11. The CDR3 runs 17 residues. CDR3 loop: CASSQEAAGGPRAIQYF. CDR3 nucleotides: TGCGCCAGCAGCCAAGAGGCAGCGGGGGGGCCCAGGGCCATTCAGTACTTC.

This clone was seen once. The chain joins TRBV5-6 to TRBJ1-3; D not certain. CDR1 and CDR2 (germline): SGHDT, YYEEEE. The CDR3 contains 16 residues. V lost 3 bases and J lost 0, with 13 bases in between. The CDR3 DNA is TGTGCCAGCAGCTATGGGGAGGGATTCTCTGGAAACACCATATATTTT. Amino acid sequence: CASSYGEGFSGNTIYF.

V and J are TRBV6-4 and TRBJ1-2, with D perhaps TRBD1 (6 bases). The CDR3 has 13 residues. In germline, CDR1 is MRHNA, CDR2 SNTAGT. Trimming took off 2 bases at V and 8 bases at J, with 12 bases between the two ends. The CDR3 is CASSDLTGGGYTF. CDR3 sequence (DNA): TGTGCCAGCAGTGACCTCACCGGGGGCGGCTACACCTTC.

This clone was seen only a few times. The J gene is TRBJ1-2, the V gene TRBV3-1 (or the pseudogene TRBV3-2); 7 bases map to TRBD1. CDR3 length equals 13 residues. With 6 bases clipped from V and 4 bases from J, the junction kept 5 bases outside the gene matches. Germline lookup yields CDR1 LGHDT and CDR2 YNNKEL (reference sequence). The CDR3 loop reads CASRSTGAYGYTF. CDR3 sequence (DNA): TGTGCCAGCAGATCCACAGGGGCCTATGGCTACACCTTC.

The chain combines TRBV6-5 with TRBJ2-7, with unresolved D. V lost 5 bases and J lost 1, with 3 bases in between. CDR1 is MNHEY and CDR2 is SVGAGI in the germline V gene. This CDR3 region has 11 residues. The CDR3 bases are TGTGCCAGCAGTCGGTCCTACGAGCAGTACTTC. Its protein is CASSRSYEQYF.

This rearrangement joins TRBV30 to TRBJ1-1, with D perhaps TRBD1 (6 bases). The CDR3 runs to 13 residues. The germline CDR1 and CDR2 sequences are GTSNPN and SVGIG (reference sequence). The V and J ends lost 2 bases and 5 bases respectively, with 12 bases between them. The CDR3 is CAWSHNRETEAFF. The CDR3 DNA reads as TGTGCCTGGAGTCACAACAGGGAGACTGAAGCTTTCTTT. Variable domain in full (rest from reference TRBV30 and TRBJ1-1): SQTIHQWPATLVQPVGSPLSLECTVEGTSNPNLYWYRQAAGRGLQLLFYSVGIGQISSEVPQNLSASRPQDRQFILSSKKLLLSDSGFYLCAWSHNRETEAFFGQGTRLTVV.

This clone has just a few counts. In the same sample, other DNA sequences code for this CDR3. The V and J genes are TRBV7-9 and TRBJ1-5; D gene uncertain. Per germline, CDR1 SEHNR and CDR2 FQNEAQ (reference sequence). With 0 bases removed from V and 4 bases from J, the gap between germline ends came to 10 bases. This CDR3 region has 15 residues. CDR3 DNA sequence: TGTGCCAGCAGCTTAGCGATGGACGGAAATCAGCCCCAGCATTTT. Its translation: CASSLAMDGNQPQHF.

This rearrangement joins TRBV12-3 or TRBV12-4 to TRBJ1-3, with 7 bases lining up with TRBD1. This CDR3 contains 12 residues. J was trimmed by 15 bases and V by 1 base; bases with no gene match: 6. CDR3 sequence: CASSLVEGQSYF. The DNA for the CDR3 is TGTGCCAGCAGTTTAGTTGAGGGACAGTCATATTTT.

This sequence joins TRBV9 and TRBJ2-1, with D unresolved. Trimming pared 2 bases from V and 9 bases from J, leaving 15 bases between. Germline lookup yields CDR1 SGDLS and CDR2 YYNGEE. CDR3 length: 14 amino acids. Written as DNA, the CDR3 is TGTGCCAGCAGCGTTGGCCCCGAAGGTATTGAGCAGTTCTTC. Amino acids: CASSVGPEGIEQFF.

This sequence joins TRBV28 and TRBJ1-3; D unclear. V was pared by 2 bases and J by 0 bases, with 17 bases between. The CDR3 sequence is 18 residues long. CDR1 MDHEN and CDR2 SYDVKM come from the germline V gene. The CDR3 region has the DNA TGTGCCAGCAGTTTACACCTTAGAGGACGCCACTCTGGAAACACCATATATTTT. Translation gives CASSLHLRGRHSGNTIYF.

The rearrangement uses TRBV7-8 and TRBJ2-7; D uncertain. Germline V gives CDR1 SGHVS, CDR2 FQNEAQ. The CDR3 totals 15 residues. Deletions cut 1 base from V and 6 bases from J, with 16 bases between. For the CDR3, the DNA is TGTGCCAGCAGCTTAGGTACAGACGGTAAGGGCGAGCAGTACTTC. Protein: CASSLGTDGKGEQYF.

This chain joins TRBV19 and TRBJ2-3; TRBD1 might be the D (6 bases). Germline CDR1 and CDR2: LNHDA and SQIVND (reference sequence). CDR3 length equals 14 residues. Deletions cut 3 bases from V and 3 bases from J, with 10 bases between. The chain's CDR3 is CASSMVRGTDTQYF. For the CDR3, the DNA is TGTGCCAGTAGTATGGTCAGGGGAACAGATACGCAGTATTTT.

The J gene is TRBJ2-4, the V gene TRBV7-8; 8 nucleotides line up with TRBD2. After removal of 6 bases from V and 8 bases from J, the junction contained 15 bases not matched to a gene. The CDR3 is 16 residues long. Germline V gene data show CDR1 as SGHVS and CDR2 as FQNEAQ. The CDR3 sequence: CASSRVAGLGRDIQYF. The CDR3 bases are TGTGCCAGCAGTCGCGTTGCGGGACTAGGGCGGGACATTCAGTACTTC.

The CDR3 DNA is TGCGCCAGCAGCTTGGCTAGCGGGGCAGATACGCAGTATTTT. Translated, it gives CASSLASGADTQYF. This chain uses TRBV5-1 with TRBJ2-3, with 9 bases that match TRBD2. The V gene end was trimmed by 0 bases and the J gene end by 4 bases; junction bases not matched to a gene: 0. CDR1 is SGHRS, CDR2 YFSETQ, per germline. This CDR3 spans 14 amino acids.

This clone appeared a single time. The chain employs TRBV3-1 (or the pseudogene TRBV3-2) and TRBJ2-1; D perhaps matches TRBD2 (5 bases). The V gene lost 6 bases and the J gene lost 6 bases, with 15 bases spanning the gap. CDR3 size: 14 residues. In germline, CDR1 is LGHDT, CDR2 YNNKEL (reference sequence). The CDR3 bases are TGTGCCAGCAGTTTGTCGCGGGCTTCCAATGAGCAGTTCTTC. As protein: CASSLSRASNEQFF.

Sample share makes this clone medium-sized. The chain links TRBV5-1 to TRBJ1-4; a possible D gene is TRBD1 (5 bases). V was clipped by 0 bases and J by 0 bases, with 6 bases between them. The CDR3 length is 15 residues. Germline assignment: CDR1 SGHRS and CDR2 YFSETQ. CDR3 sequence reads: CASSLGTTTNEKLFF. CDR3 nucleotide sequence: TGCGCCAGCAGCTTGGGGACAACAACTAATGAAAAACTGTTTTTT.

The chain links TRBV28 to TRBJ1-2; tentative D call: TRBD1 (5 bases). V was trimmed by 5 bases and J by 7 bases, leaving 14 bases between them. Germline V gene data show CDR1 as MDHEN and CDR2 as SYDVKM. CDR3 length: 13 residues. CDR3 protein: CASSIQQALGYTF. The CDR3 DNA reads as TGTGCCAGCAGTATCCAACAGGCTCTTGGCTACACCTTC.

This chain joins TRBV11-3 and TRBJ2-1, with TRBD1 matching over 8 bases. Germline assignment: CDR1 SGHNT and CDR2 YENEEA. The CDR3 covers 15 residues. The V and J ends lost 5 bases and 6 bases, in that order; junction bases with no gene match: 9. CDR3 protein: CASSEGHTGGNEQFF. In DNA form, the CDR3 reads TGTGCCAGCAGCGAGGGGCATACAGGGGGCAATGAGCAGTTCTTC.

This clone was seen a few times. The gene calls are TRBV6-1 and TRBJ1-5; D gene ambiguous. The V gene lost 2 bases and the J gene lost 4 bases, with 6 bases spanning the gap. The germline CDR1 and CDR2 sequences are MNHNS and SASEGT. This CDR3 contains 13 residues. CDR3 region: CASSEQANQPQHF. DNA of the CDR3: TGTGCCAGCAGTGAACAAGCAAATCAGCCCCAGCATTTT.

This clone was observed a handful of times. CDR3 sequence reads: CATSRGTGNSPLHF. In DNA, the CDR3 is TGTGCCACCAGCAGAGGGACGGGGAATTCACCCCTCCACTTT. V usage is TRBV15 and J usage is TRBJ1-6; D is unclear. The CDR3 contains 14 residues. Germline V gene data show CDR1 as LNHNV and CDR2 as YYDKDF (reference sequence). V was pared by 1 base and J by 7 bases, with 8 bases between.

This chain links TRBV5-1 with TRBJ1-1, with 9 bases aligning to TRBD1. Losses at the gene ends were 3 bases for V and 1 base for J; bases not matched to a gene: 4. Germline loops: CDR1 SGHRS, CDR2 YFSETQ. There are 15 residues in the CDR3. For the CDR3, the DNA is TGCGCCAGCAGCTGGGGACAGGGAGGGAACACTGAAGCTTTCTTT. Its protein product is CASSWGQGGNTEAFF.

This sequence joins TRBV5-5 and TRBJ2-1, with D possibly matching TRBD2 (5 bases). The CDR3 extends over 13 amino acids. Trimming stripped 1 base from V and 7 bases from J, with 9 bases between. Looked up from germline, CDR1 is SGHKS and CDR2 is YYEKEE (reference sequence). CDR3 protein: CASSLWSGNEQFF. Written as DNA, the CDR3 is TGTGCCAGCAGCTTGTGGTCGGGGAATGAGCAGTTCTTC.

The chain uses TRBV6-4 and TRBJ1-1, with D possibly being TRBD1 (5 bases). CDR1 and CDR2 from the germline V gene are MRHNA and SNTAGT. The V and J ends lost 3 bases and 5 bases respectively, with 10 bases between them. CDR3 size: 13 residues. This chain's CDR3 is CASSEGVRTEAFF. The CDR3 DNA sequence: TGTGCCAGCAGTGAAGGGGTGAGGACTGAAGCTTTCTTT.

The genes are TRBV7-2 and TRBJ2-3; the match to TRBD2 covers 7 bases. The germline CDR1 and CDR2 sequences are SGHTA and FQGNSA. The CDR3 loop spans 16 amino acids. Trimming cost V 5 bases and J 5 bases; bases outside gene matches: 13. The CDR3 DNA sequence: TGTGCCAGCAGCCCCACCATTCTGGGGGGGGAAGATACGCAGTATTTT. Protein: CASSPTILGGEDTQYF.